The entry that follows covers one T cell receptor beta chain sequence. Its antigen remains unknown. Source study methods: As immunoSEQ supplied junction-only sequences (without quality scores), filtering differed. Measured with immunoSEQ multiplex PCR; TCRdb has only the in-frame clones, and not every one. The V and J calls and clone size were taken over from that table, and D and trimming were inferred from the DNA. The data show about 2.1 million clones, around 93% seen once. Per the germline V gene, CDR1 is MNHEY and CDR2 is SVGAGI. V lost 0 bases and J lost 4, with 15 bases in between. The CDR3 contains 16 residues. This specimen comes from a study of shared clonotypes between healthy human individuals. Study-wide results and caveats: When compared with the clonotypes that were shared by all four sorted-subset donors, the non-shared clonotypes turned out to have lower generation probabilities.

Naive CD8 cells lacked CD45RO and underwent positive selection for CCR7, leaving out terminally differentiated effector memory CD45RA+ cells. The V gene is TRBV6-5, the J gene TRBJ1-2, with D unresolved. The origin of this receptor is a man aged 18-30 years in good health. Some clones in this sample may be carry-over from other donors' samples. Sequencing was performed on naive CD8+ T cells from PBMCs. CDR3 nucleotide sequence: TGTGCCAGCAGTTACTCGGGAGCCGGCAGCTCCTATGGCTACACCTTC. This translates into CASSYSGAGSSYGYTF.